The clone carrying this T cell receptor beta chain was seen at least ten times. The source of the sample is a study of CD8 T cells in ankylosing spondylitis. In TCRdb, the 5' RACE reads were re-called with MiXCR into one record per CDR3 protein. The profile shows 150,000 to 200,000 distinct CDR3 sequences, 15% to 20% of them singletons. The CDR3 extends over 14 amino acids. Trimming left V 4 bases short and J 2 bases short, with 15 bases between. Germline CDR1 is DFQATT and CDR2 is SNEGSKA (reference sequence). This TCR derives from a male donor with ankylosing spondylitis or in good health (not recorded which). V gene TRBV20-1 combines with J gene TRBJ2-7, with D perhaps being TRBD1 or TRBD2 (5 bases each). Specimen: blood, either unsorted or a sorted T cell fraction (not recorded which). CDR3 nucleotide sequence: TGCAGTGCTATTGGATTCAGGGAGACCTACGAGCAGTACTTC. This sequence encodes CSAIGFRETYEQYF.